This T cell receptor beta chain is from a study of blood T cell repertoires in COVID-19. The wider study: Material from acute and convalescent COVID-19 was sourced from the United States, Italy and Spain.

With 5 bases clipped from V and 7 bases from J, the junction kept 6 bases outside the gene matches. CDR1 SEHNR and CDR2 FQNEAQ come from the germline V gene (reference sequence). The CDR3 sequence is 13 residues long. As handled by the study authors: Estimation of nucleated cell counts relied on the amplification of reference gene primers. TCRdb's copy holds only in-frame clones and misses some; the assay was immunoSEQ multiplex PCR. V and J calls and clone size are given by that table; D and trimming were obtained from the DNA. Of fewer than 250,000 clones detected, roughly nine tenths appear once; the ten largest clones hold roughly 0.7%.

This chain connects TRBV7-9 to TRBJ1-1; 8 nucleotides match TRBD1. Sequencing used peripheral blood. The origin of this receptor is a man aged 35 to 55 with acute or convalescent COVID-19. DNA for the CDR3: TGTGCCAGCAGCCCTTTTGGACAGGGTGAAGCTTTCTTT. Translated, it gives CASSPFGQGEAFF.